Here is one T cell receptor beta chain with its context. Its antigen is unknown. These data come from a study of OX40 agonist ivuxolimab in advanced cancers. Study-wide findings and caveats: There were, on average, more expanded clones in CD8+ T cells than in CD4+.

Germline values: CDR1 SGDLS, CDR2 YYNGEE. V gave up 4 bases and J gave up 6 bases; unmatched junction bases: 9. The length of the CDR3 is 15 residues. Some clones are missing from TCRdb's copy, which holds only in-frame ones; the method was immunoSEQ multiplex PCR. The sample lists about 48,000 clones, roughly 81% occurring once. Patients who had autoimmune disease history or got systemic immunosuppression were left out. At baseline, cycle 4 day 1, and cycle 7 day 1, blood was sampled. The clonotype originates from an adult with an advanced solid tumor such as melanoma, head and neck, liver or kidney cancer. This specimen was CD4+ or CD8+ T cells sorted from blood, taken in a trial of the OX40 agonist ivuxolimab. J is TRBJ2-3 and V is TRBV9; TRBD2 matches at 9 bases. This chain's CDR3 is CASSPEASGTDTQYF. CDR3 DNA sequence: TGTGCCAGCAGCCCCGAGGCTAGCGGGACGGATACGCAGTATTTT.